The 25 T cell receptor beta chains below were found in one sample sequenced in a study of blood T cells in healthy people across ages. Together with a sample-barcoded 5' primer, a J-beta primer mix was included in a second PCR lasting about 7 to 11 cycles. TCRdb reprocessed the 5' RACE reads via MiXCR and lists one record per CDR3 protein. The table has 1,300,000 or so distinct CDR3 sequences, roughly 59% seen once. Sequencing was performed on blood. These receptors were obtained from a man aged 18 to 29 in good health.

The chain uses TRBV4-3 and TRBJ2-3, with 7 bases lining up with TRBD2. After removal of 3 bases from V and 4 bases from J, the junction contained 10 bases not matched to a gene. The V gene's germline CDR1 is LGHNA and CDR2 YSLEER. The CDR3 totals 16 residues. The CDR3 here is CASSQLLRLAADTQYF. DNA of the CDR3: TGCGCCAGCAGCCAGTTGCTGAGACTAGCAGCAGATACGCAGTATTTT.

This sequence joins TRBV6-1 and TRBJ2-3, with 13 bases that match TRBD2. The CDR3 totals 17 residues. Looked up from germline, CDR1 is MNHNS and CDR2 is SASEGT. The J segment lost 5 bases and the V segment lost 8 bases, leaving 13 bases of the junction unmatched. The DNA for the CDR3 is TGTGCCAGCGGGATCACCCGGGGACTAGCGGGGAGAGATACGCAGTATTTT. Translation: CASGITRGLAGRDTQYF.

The table lists this clonotype with a few counts. The chain combines TRBV12-3 or TRBV12-4 with TRBJ2-5; TRBD2 matches 7 bases. The junction had 21 bases not matched to a gene; V was cut back by 6 bases and J by 11 bases. There are 16 residues in the CDR3. The CDR3 is CASSPLSSGAYNEQYF. CDR3 nucleotide sequence: TGTGCCAGCAGCCCTCTTTCTAGCGGAGCTTACAATGAGCAGTACTTC.

The gene calls are TRBV20-1 and TRBJ2-7, with no clear D. The germline V gene has CDR1 DFQATT and CDR2 SNEGSKA (reference sequence). This CDR3 comprises 12 residues. The V gene lost 3 bases and the J gene lost 4 bases, with 10 bases spanning the gap. CDR3 nucleotides: TGCAGTGCTAGCCCGGTCGGGTACGAGCAGTACTTC. Translation gives CSASPVGYEQYF.

V gene TRBV7-9 combines with J gene TRBJ2-3; the D is unclear. The CDR3 has 14 amino acids. Looked up from germline, CDR1 is SEHNR and CDR2 is FQNEAQ (reference sequence). With 4 bases removed from V and 4 bases from J, the gap between germline ends came to 12 bases. The CDR3 coding sequence is TGTGCCAGCAGCTCTCGAAGACCGGCAGATACGCAGTATTTT. Translating it yields CASSSRRPADTQYF.

The V and J genes are TRBV4-2 and TRBJ1-5; D call uncertain. This CDR3 is built from 14 residues. With 3 bases removed from V and 7 bases from J, the gap between germline ends came to 13 bases. Germline V gives CDR1 LGHNA, CDR2 YNFKEQ. The CDR3 here is CASSQDPAGQPQHF. The CDR3, as DNA: TGTGCCAGCAGCCAGGATCCAGCGGGACAGCCCCAGCATTTT.

The V call is TRBV12-3 or TRBV12-4, the J call TRBJ1-2; D uncertain. This CDR3 has 12 residues. Trimming left V 5 bases short and J 7 bases short, with 11 bases between. The CDR3 coding sequence is TGTGCCAGCAGTGGCCTACGTTCTGGCTACACCTTC. Protein product: CASSGLRSGYTF.

The chain employs TRBV25-1 and TRBJ2-1; D could derive from TRBD1 or TRBD2 (5 bases each). V gave up 8 bases and J gave up 6 bases, with 14 bases separating them. The V gene's germline CDR1 is MGHDK and CDR2 SYGVNS. The CDR3 sequence is 13 residues long. The CDR3 nucleotides read TGTGCCAGCGGACCTCGGGGCCCCAATGAGCAGTTCTTC. Amino acids: CASGPRGPNEQFF.

The J gene is TRBJ2-7, the V gene TRBV5-1; the match to TRBD1 covers 7 bases. Germline V lookup: CDR1 SGHRS, CDR2 YFSETQ. The ends lost 4 bases at V and 2 bases at J; junction bases unmatched: 12. CDR3 size: 16 residues. CDR3 in DNA: TGCGCCAGCAGCGACATACAGGGGACGTCTACCTACGAGCAGTACTTC. The encoded protein is CASSDIQGTSTYEQYF.

The rearrangement joins TRBV4-1 to TRBJ1-5; possible D gene TRBD1, 5 bases. The CDR3 runs to 16 residues. CDR1 and CDR2 from the germline V gene are MGHRA and YSYEKL. Between the trimmed V and J ends, which lost 0 bases and 5 bases, there was a span of 14 bases. In DNA, the CDR3 is TGCGCCAGCAGCCAAGAGACCAGGGTGAGGGATCAGCCCCAGCATTTT. Translation gives CASSQETRVRDQPQHF.

Turning to this clonotype: This sequence may be a read error, since a much larger clone differs from it by one base. This chain connects TRBV4-1 to TRBJ2-1; D ambiguous. Germline V gene data show CDR1 as MGHRA and CDR2 as YSYEKL. The CDR3 has 13 amino acids. The CDR3 nucleotides are TGCACCAGCAGCCAAGGCACTTACAATGAGCAGTTCTTC. It specifies CTSSQGTYNEQFF.

The chain has TRBV7-8 and TRBJ1-5; D uncertain. The V and J ends lost 1 base and 9 bases respectively, with 13 bases between them. The germline V gene has CDR1 SGHVS and CDR2 FQNEAQ. The CDR3 has 14 amino acids. DNA of the CDR3: TGTGCCAGCAGCTTAGACGGTGGGAGACTGCCCCAGCATTTT. Translation: CASSLDGGRLPQHF.

To note about this clonotype: An end of the junction differs from the germline gene, which may be a read error. This chain joins TRBV30 and TRBJ1-5; 8 positions match TRBD1. Germline V gives CDR1 GTSNPN, CDR2 SVGIG (reference sequence). There are 14 residues in the CDR3. The CDR3 loop reads CVWSRTGPNQPQHF. CDR3 nucleotide sequence: TGTGTCTGGAGTCGGACAGGGCCCAATCAGCCCCAGCATTTT.

This chain connects TRBV30 to TRBJ1-3; D unclear. Germline-derived CDR1 and CDR2 are GTSNPN and SVGIG (reference sequence). This CDR3 contains 11 residues. V lost 3 bases, J lost 0 bases, and 0 bases lay in between. CDR3 residues: CAWSSGNTIYF. CDR3 bases: TGTGCCTGGAGCTCTGGAAACACCATATATTTT.

The chain couples TRBV7-2 to TRBJ2-7; D not resolved. V was trimmed by 5 bases and J by 7 bases, leaving 12 bases between them. CDR1 and CDR2 (germline): SGHTA, FQGNSA. The CDR3 is 12 amino acids. CDR3 in DNA: TGTGCCAGCAGCGCACCAGACCGGGAGCAGTACTTC. Translating it yields CASSAPDREQYF.

The J gene is TRBJ2-3, the V gene TRBV20-1; 10 nucleotides match TRBD2. The germline CDR1 and CDR2 sequences are DFQATT and SNEGSKA (reference sequence). The CDR3 length is 15 residues. The trim removed 4 bases at V and 3 bases at J, leaving 7 bases unmatched. Written as DNA, the CDR3 is TGCAGTGCTATTTCCATGACTAGCGGGACAGATACGCAGTATTTT. Translation: CSAISMTSGTDTQYF.

V gene TRBV11-2 combines with J gene TRBJ2-5, with 7 bases fitting TRBD1. The CDR3 has 14 amino acids. Germline CDR1 SGHAT, CDR2 FQNNGV. V lost 6 bases, J lost 1 base, and 5 bases stayed unmatched. CDR3 protein: CASRGTERQETQYF. Here the CDR3 DNA reads TGTGCCAGCAGGGGGACAGAACGCCAAGAGACCCAGTACTTC.

The rearrangement uses TRBV20-1 and TRBJ2-7; no clear D gene. Germline V gives CDR1 DFQATT, CDR2 SNEGSKA (reference sequence). There are 15 residues in the CDR3. Trimming stripped 0 bases from V and 2 bases from J, with 14 bases between. The CDR3 coding sequence is TGCAGTGCTAGAGATGTGGGCAAGCAGACCTACGAGCAGTACTTC. This gives the protein CSARDVGKQTYEQYF.

This clonotype came up a few times. The chain carries TRBV5-6 and TRBJ2-7; D gene uncertain. Looked up from germline, CDR1 is SGHDT and CDR2 is YYEEEE. This CDR3 has 14 residues. V was pared by 5 bases and J by 4 bases, with 16 bases between. For the CDR3, the DNA is TGTGCCAGCAGTTCGGTCTCGGAGCCTTACGAGCAGTACTTC. It codes for CASSSVSEPYEQYF.

The chain is built from TRBV6-5 and TRBJ2-1, with D perhaps TRBD2 (6 bases). The V gene lost 6 bases and the J gene lost 6 bases, with 15 bases spanning the gap. There are 14 residues in the CDR3. CDR1 and CDR2 (germline): MNHEY, SVGAGI. CDR3 nucleotides: TGTGCCAGCAGGGTGAGAGGAGCGGGCAATGAGCAGTTCTTC. This sequence encodes CASRVRGAGNEQFF.

V usage is TRBV6-2 or TRBV6-3 and J usage is TRBJ2-5, with D tentatively TRBD2 (6 bases). The CDR3 sequence is 17 residues long. The V gene lost 0 bases and the J gene lost 5 bases, with 19 bases spanning the gap. Per germline, CDR1 MNHEY and CDR2 SVGEGT. CDR3 protein: CASSYSPRTTLYETQYF. The CDR3, as DNA: TGTGCCAGCAGTTACTCCCCTCGGACTACTCTATACGAGACCCAGTACTTC.

The rearrangement links TRBV2 to TRBJ1-4; unclear D gene. The CDR3 extends over 14 amino acids. Deletions cut 2 bases from V and 5 bases from J, with 9 bases between. Per germline, CDR1 SNHLY and CDR2 FYNNEI. CDR3: CASSENGVNEKLFF. The CDR3 DNA reads as TGTGCCAGCAGTGAAAATGGGGTGAATGAAAAACTGTTTTTT.

This sequence joins TRBV20-1 and TRBJ2-3; weak D call: TRBD1 (7 bases). Trimming left V 0 bases short and J 3 bases short, with 16 bases between. CDR1 is DFQATT, CDR2 SNEGSKA, per germline (reference sequence). The CDR3 has 16 amino acids. The CDR3 loop reads CSARDRRGQGTDTQYF. The CDR3 DNA is TGCAGTGCTAGAGATAGGAGGGGGCAGGGGACAGATACGCAGTATTTT.

Details on this clonotype: A read error may account for a junction end that differs from germline. This CDR3 is CACSLDEGTSSPLHF. CDR3 sequence (DNA): TGTGCCTGCAGTTTAGACGAGGGGACTAGCTCACCCCTCCACTTT. This chain links TRBV12-3 or TRBV12-4 with TRBJ1-6, with a tentative D call TRBD1 (5 bases). The CDR3 is 15 amino acids.

The chain joins TRBV20-1 to TRBJ2-5; D is tentatively TRBD1 or TRBD2 (5 bases each). CDR1 is DFQATT and CDR2 is SNEGSKA in the germline V gene (reference sequence). V was trimmed by 6 bases and J by 11 bases, leaving 19 bases between them. The CDR3 runs 12 residues. The CDR3, as DNA: TGCAGTGCCCTTGACAGCCCCGGGGAGCAGTACTTC. Protein: CSALDSPGEQYF.